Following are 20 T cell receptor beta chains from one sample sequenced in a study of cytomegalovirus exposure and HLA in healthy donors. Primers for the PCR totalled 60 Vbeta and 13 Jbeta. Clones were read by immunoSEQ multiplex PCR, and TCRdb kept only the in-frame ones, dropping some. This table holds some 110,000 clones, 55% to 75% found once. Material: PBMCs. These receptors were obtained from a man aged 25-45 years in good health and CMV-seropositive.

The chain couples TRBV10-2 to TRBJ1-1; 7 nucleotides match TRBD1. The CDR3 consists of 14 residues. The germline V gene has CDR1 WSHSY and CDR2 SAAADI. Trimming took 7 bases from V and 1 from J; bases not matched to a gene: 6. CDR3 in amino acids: CASMADRSNTEAFF. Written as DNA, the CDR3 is TGCGCCAGCATGGCGGACAGGTCGAACACTGAAGCTTTCTTT.

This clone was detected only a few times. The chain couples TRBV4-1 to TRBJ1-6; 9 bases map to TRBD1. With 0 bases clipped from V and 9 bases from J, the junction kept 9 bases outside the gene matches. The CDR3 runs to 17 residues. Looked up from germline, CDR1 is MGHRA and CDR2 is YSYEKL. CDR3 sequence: CASSQDAPGQGLSPLHF. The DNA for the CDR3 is TGCGCCAGCAGCCAAGATGCGCCGGGACAGGGCCTTTCACCCCTCCACTTT.

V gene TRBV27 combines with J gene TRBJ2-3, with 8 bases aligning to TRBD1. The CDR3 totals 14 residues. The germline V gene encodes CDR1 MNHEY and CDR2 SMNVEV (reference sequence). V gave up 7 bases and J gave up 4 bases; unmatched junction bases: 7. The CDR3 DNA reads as TGTGCCAGCACCCTGACAGGGGAGGCAGATACGCAGTATTTT. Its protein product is CASTLTGEADTQYF.

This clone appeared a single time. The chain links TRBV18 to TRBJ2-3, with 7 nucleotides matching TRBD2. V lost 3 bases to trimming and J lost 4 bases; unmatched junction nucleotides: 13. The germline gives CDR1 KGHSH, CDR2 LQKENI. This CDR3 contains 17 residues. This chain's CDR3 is CASSPVTGGSIADTQYF. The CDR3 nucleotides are TGTGCCAGCTCACCCGTTACGGGCGGGAGCATCGCAGATACGCAGTATTTT.

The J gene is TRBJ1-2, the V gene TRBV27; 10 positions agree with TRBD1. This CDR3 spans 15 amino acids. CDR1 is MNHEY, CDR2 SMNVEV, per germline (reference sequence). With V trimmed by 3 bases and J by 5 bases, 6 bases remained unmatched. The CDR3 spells CASSFSGTGDYGYTF. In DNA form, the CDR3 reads TGTGCCAGCAGTTTCTCCGGGACAGGGGATTATGGCTACACCTTC.

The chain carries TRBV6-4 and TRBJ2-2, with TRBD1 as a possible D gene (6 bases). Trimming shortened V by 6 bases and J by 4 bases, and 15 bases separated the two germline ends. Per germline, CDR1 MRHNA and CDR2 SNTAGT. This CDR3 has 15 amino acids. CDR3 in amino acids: CASSNRGQSTGELFF. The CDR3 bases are TGTGCCAGCAGCAACCGAGGACAGAGCACCGGGGAGCTGTTTTTT.

As DNA, the CDR3 is TGTGCCAGCAGCCCCGGGACTAGCGGGACGTACCAAGAGACCCAGTACTTC. Amino acid sequence: CASSPGTSGTYQETQYF. J is TRBJ2-5 and V is TRBV11-3; 13 positions agree with TRBD2. The trim removed 5 bases at V and 0 bases at J, leaving 6 bases unmatched. Germline CDR1 reads SGHNT; CDR2 reads YENEEA. There are 17 residues in the CDR3.

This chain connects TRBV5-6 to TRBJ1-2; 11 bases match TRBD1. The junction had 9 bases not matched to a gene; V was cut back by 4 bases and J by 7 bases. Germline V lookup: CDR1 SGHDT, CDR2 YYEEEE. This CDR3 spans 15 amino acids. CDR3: CASSPTDRGRTGYTF. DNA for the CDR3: TGTGCCAGCAGCCCGACGGACAGGGGGCGAACTGGCTACACCTTC.

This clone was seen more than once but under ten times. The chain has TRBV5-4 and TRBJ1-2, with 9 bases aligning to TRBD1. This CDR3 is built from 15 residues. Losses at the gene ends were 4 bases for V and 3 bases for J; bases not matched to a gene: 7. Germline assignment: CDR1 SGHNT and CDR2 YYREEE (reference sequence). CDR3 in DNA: TGTGCCAGCAGCAGGGGACAGGGCCTTGACTATGGCTACACCTTC. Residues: CASSRGQGLDYGYTF. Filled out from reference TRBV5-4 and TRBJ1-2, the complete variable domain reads ETGVTQSPTHLIKTRGQQVTLRCSSQSGHNTVSWYQQALGQGPQFIFQYYREEENGRGNFPPRFSGLQFPNYSSELNVNALELDDSALYLCASSRGQGLDYGYTFGSGTRLTVV.

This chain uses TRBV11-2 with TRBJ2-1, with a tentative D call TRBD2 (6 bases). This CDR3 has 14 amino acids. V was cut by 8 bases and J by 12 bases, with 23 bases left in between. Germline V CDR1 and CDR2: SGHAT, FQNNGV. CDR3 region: CASDDGLIPMTQFF. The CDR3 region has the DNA TGTGCCAGCGATGACGGACTAATACCCATGACGCAGTTCTTC. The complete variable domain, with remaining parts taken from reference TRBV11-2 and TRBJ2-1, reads EAGVAQSPRYKIIEKRQSVAFWCNPISGHATLYWYQQILGQGPKLLIQFQNNGVVDDSQLPKDRFSAERLKGVDSTLKIQPAKLEDSAVYLCASDDGLIPMTQFFGPGTRLTVL.

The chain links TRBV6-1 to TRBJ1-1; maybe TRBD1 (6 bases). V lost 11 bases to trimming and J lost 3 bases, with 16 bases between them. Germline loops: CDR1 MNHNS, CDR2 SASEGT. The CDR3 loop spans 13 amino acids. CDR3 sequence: CAASTDRYTEAFF. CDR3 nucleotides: TGTGCCGCCAGCACCGACAGGTACACTGAAGCTTTCTTT.

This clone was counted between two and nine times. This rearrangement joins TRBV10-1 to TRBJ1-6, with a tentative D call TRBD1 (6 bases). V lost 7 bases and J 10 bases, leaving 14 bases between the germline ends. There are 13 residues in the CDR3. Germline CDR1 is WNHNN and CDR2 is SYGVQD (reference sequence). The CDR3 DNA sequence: TGCGCCAGCATTAGGACAGACGCCTCACCCCTCCACTTT. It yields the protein CASIRTDASPLHF.

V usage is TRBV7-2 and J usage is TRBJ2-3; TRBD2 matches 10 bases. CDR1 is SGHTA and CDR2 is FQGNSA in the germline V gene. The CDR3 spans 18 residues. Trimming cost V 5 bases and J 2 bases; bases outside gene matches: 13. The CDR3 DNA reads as TGTGCCAGCAGCGGAGAATCCCTAGCGGGGGAGCTCACAGATACGCAGTATTTT. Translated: CASSGESLAGELTDTQYF.

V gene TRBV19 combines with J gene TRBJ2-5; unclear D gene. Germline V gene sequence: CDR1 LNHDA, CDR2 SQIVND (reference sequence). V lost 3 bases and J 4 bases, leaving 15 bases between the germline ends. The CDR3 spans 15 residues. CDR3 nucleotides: TGTGCCAGTAGTATCGTGCCGACACTTAGAGAGACCCAGTACTTC. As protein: CASSIVPTLRETQYF.

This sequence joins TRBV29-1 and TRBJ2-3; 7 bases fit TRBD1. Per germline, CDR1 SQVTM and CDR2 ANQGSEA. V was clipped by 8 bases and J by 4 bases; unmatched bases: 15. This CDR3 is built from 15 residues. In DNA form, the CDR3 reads TGCAGCATGGCCCCTCCAGGGGGTGATCCAGATACGCAGTATTTT. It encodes CSMAPPGGDPDTQYF.

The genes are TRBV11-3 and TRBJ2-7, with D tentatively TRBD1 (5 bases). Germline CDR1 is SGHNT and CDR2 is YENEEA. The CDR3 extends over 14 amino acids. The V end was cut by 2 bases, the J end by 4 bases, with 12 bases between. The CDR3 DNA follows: TGTGCCAGCAGCTTAATAGGCAGGGCTTACGAGCAGTACGTC. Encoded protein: CASSLIGRAYEQYV.

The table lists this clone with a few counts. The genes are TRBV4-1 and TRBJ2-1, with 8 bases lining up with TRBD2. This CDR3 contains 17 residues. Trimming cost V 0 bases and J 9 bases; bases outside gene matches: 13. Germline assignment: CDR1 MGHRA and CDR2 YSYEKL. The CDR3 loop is CASSQDGRTSFMSEQFF. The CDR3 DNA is TGCGCCAGCAGCCAAGATGGGAGGACTAGCTTTATGAGTGAGCAGTTCTTC.

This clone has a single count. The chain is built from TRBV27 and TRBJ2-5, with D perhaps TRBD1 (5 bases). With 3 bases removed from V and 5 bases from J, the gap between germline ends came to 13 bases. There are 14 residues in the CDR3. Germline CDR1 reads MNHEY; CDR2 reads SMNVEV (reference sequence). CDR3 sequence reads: CASSFQGFGETQYF. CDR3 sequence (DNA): TGTGCCAGCAGTTTCCAGGGTTTCGGGGAGACCCAGTACTTC.

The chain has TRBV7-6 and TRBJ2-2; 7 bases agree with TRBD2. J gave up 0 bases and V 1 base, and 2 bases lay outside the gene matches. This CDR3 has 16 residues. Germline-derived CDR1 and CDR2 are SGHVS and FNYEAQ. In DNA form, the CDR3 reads TGTGCCAGCAGCTTAGGTAGCGGGTCGAACACCGGGGAGCTGTTTTTT. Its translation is CASSLGSGSNTGELFF.

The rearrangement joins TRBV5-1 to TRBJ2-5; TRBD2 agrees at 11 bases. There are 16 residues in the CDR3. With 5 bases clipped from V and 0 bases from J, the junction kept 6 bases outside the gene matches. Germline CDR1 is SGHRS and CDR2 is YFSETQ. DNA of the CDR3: TGCGCCAGCAGTTGGGGACTAGCGGAAAACCAAGAGACCCAGTACTTC. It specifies CASSWGLAENQETQYF.